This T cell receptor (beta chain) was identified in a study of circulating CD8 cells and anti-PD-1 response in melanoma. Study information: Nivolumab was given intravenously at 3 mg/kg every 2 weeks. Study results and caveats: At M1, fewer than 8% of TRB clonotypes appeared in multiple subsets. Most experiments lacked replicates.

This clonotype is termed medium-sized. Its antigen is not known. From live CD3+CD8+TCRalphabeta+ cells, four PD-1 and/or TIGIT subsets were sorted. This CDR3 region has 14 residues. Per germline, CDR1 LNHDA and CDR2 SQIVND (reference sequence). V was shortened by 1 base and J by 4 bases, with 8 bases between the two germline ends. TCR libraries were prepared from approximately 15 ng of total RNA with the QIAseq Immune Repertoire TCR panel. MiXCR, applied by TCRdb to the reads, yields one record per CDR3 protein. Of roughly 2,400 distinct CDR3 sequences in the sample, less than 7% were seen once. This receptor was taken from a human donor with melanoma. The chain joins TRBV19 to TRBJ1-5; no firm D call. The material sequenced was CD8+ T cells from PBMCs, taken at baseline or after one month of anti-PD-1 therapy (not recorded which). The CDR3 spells CASSIGQTNQPQHF. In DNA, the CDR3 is TGTGCCAGTAGTATAGGGCAGACTAATCAGCCCCAGCATTTT.